Below are 9 T cell receptor beta chains sequenced from a single sample in a study of cytomegalovirus exposure and HLA in healthy donors. Amplification used 60 Vbeta primers and 13 Jbeta primers. Profiled with immunoSEQ multiplex PCR; TCRdb holds only in-frame clones, not every one. The data contain 100,000 to 150,000 clones, approximately 80% of them singletons. The sequenced sample consisted of PBMCs. These receptor sequences come from a male donor in good health and CMV-seropositive.

Notes on this clone: The germline gene is not matched at one end of the junction; a read error may be the cause. The chain couples TRBV6-1 to TRBJ1-6; D is unclear. The CDR3 consists of 14 residues. Germline V gene data show CDR1 as MNHNS and CDR2 as SASEGT. CDR3 nucleotides: TGTGCCAGCAGTCCGGGTCCCTATCATTCACCCCTCCACTTT. This sequence encodes CASSPGPYHSPLHF.

V gene TRBV27 combines with J gene TRBJ1-4, with 9 bases aligning to TRBD1. This CDR3 comprises 13 residues. Germline CDR1 and CDR2: MNHEY and SMNVEV (reference sequence). Unmatched junction bases numbered 3, after V lost 6 bases and J lost 7 bases. CDR3 DNA: TGTGCCAGCAGACAGGGGGCAAGTGAAAAACTGTTTTTT. As protein: CASRQGASEKLFF.

This chain joins TRBV5-6 and TRBJ2-7; D might be TRBD2 (6 bases). Trimming left V 3 bases short and J 4 bases short, with 8 bases between. Germline V CDR1 and CDR2: SGHDT, YYEEEE. The CDR3 consists of 12 residues. Written as DNA, the CDR3 is TGTGCCAGCAGCTCGGGGGAGTACGAGCAGTACTTC. Its translation: CASSSGEYEQYF.

The genes are TRBV19 and TRBJ1-1; D unclear. The V gene's germline CDR1 is LNHDA and CDR2 SQIVND (reference sequence). V lost 3 bases, J lost 5 bases, and 7 bases lay in between. This CDR3 spans 12 amino acids. In DNA form, the CDR3 reads TGTGCCAGTAGTATGAGCCTTACTGAAGCTTTCTTT. Its protein product is CASSMSLTEAFF. Variable domain in full (rest from reference TRBV19 and TRBJ1-1): DGGITQSPKYLFRKEGQNVTLSCEQNLNHDAMYWYRQDPGQGLRLIYYSQIVNDFQKGDIAEGYSVSREKKESFPLTVTSAQKNPTAFYLCASSMSLTEAFFGQGTRLTVV.

The chain employs TRBV29-1 and TRBJ1-2; 9 positions agree with TRBD1. CDR3 length: 14 amino acids. From germline, CDR1 is SQVTM and CDR2 ANQGSEA. J gave up 4 bases and V 7 bases, and 10 bases lay outside the gene matches. The CDR3 protein is CSASSTGGLYGYTF. Written as DNA, the CDR3 is TGCAGCGCCTCCTCGACAGGGGGACTCTATGGCTACACCTTC. The variable domain in full, with the rest retrieved from reference TRBV29-1 and TRBJ1-2, is SAVISQKPSRDICQRGTSLTIQCQVDSQVTMMFWYRQQPGQSLTLIATANQGSEATYESGFVIDKFPISRPNLTFSTLTVSNMSPEDSSIYLCSASSTGGLYGYTFGSGTRLTVV.

The chain recombines TRBV10-3 with TRBJ2-3; 10 nucleotides align to TRBD2. The CDR3 covers 15 residues. Germline V CDR1 and CDR2: ENHRY, SYGVKD. J lost 5 bases, V lost 11 bases, and 13 bases had no gene match. CDR3 amino acids: CALRPGLAIGDTQYF. In DNA, the CDR3 is TGTGCCTTACGTCCGGGACTAGCGATCGGAGATACGCAGTATTTT.

The gene calls are TRBV5-4 and TRBJ1-2; 9 bases agree with TRBD1. Trimming took 4 bases from V and 4 from J; bases not matched to a gene: 5. Germline CDR1 and CDR2: SGHNT and YYREEE (reference sequence). This CDR3 is built from 14 residues. The CDR3 sequence: CASSTTDRGYGYTF. The DNA of the CDR3 is TGTGCCAGCAGCACTACGGACAGGGGCTATGGCTACACCTTC.

The chain recombines TRBV6-1 with TRBJ2-1; perhaps TRBD1 as D (5 bases). V lost 3 bases, J lost 4 bases, and 22 bases lay in between. Germline CDR1 reads MNHNS; CDR2 reads SASEGT. The length of the CDR3 is 18 residues. CDR3 coding DNA: TGTGCCAGCAGTGAGTCCGGGCAGGGCTACTTCCTATACAATGAGCAGTTCTTC. Translated: CASSESGQGYFLYNEQFF.

CDR3 amino acids: CASSFSGGQGGIQYF. The CDR3 DNA reads as TGTGCCAGCAGCTTCTCGGGGGGACAGGGCGGCATTCAGTACTTC. The V gene is TRBV11-2, the J gene TRBJ2-4; 9 positions match TRBD1. J gave up 9 bases and V 3 bases, and 9 bases lay outside the gene matches. This CDR3 has 15 amino acids. Looked up from germline, CDR1 is SGHAT and CDR2 is FQNNGV.